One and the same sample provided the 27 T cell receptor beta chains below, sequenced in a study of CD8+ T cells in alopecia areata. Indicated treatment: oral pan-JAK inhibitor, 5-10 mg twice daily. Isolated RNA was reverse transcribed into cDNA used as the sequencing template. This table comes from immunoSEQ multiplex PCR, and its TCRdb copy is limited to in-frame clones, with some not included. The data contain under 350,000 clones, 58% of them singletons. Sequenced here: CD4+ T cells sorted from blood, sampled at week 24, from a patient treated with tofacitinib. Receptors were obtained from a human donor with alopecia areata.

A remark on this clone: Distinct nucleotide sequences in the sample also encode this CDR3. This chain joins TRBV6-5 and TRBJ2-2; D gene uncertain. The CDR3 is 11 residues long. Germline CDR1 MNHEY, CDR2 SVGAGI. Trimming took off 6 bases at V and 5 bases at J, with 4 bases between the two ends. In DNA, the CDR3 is TGTGCCAGCAGCCGGACCGGGGAGCTGTTTTTT. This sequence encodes CASSRTGELFF.

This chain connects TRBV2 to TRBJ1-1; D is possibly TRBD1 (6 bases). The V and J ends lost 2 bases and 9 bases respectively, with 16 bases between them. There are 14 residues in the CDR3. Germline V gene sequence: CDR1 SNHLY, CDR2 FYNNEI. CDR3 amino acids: CASSESQGGNKAFF. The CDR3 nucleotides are TGTGCCAGCAGTGAATCACAGGGAGGGAACAAAGCTTTCTTT. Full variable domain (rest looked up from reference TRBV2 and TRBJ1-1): EPEVTQTPSHQVTQMGQEVILRCVPISNHLYFYWYRQILGQKVEFLVSFYNNEISEKSEIFDDQFSVERPDGSNFTLKIRSTKLEDSAMYFCASSESQGGNKAFFGQGTRLTVV.

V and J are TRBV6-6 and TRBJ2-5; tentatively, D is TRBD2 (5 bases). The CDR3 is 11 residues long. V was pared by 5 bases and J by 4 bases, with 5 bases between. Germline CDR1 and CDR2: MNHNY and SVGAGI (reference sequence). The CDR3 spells CASSEGETQYF. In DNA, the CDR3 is TGTGCCAGCAGTGAGGGAGAGACCCAGTACTTC.

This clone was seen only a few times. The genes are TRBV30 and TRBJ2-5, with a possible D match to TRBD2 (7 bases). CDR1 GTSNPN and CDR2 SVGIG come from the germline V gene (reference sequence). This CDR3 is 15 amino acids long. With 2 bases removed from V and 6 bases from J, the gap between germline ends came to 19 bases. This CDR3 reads CAWSRGGGGPQTQYF. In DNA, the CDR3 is TGTGCCTGGAGTCGCGGAGGGGGGGGACCCCAGACCCAGTACTTC.

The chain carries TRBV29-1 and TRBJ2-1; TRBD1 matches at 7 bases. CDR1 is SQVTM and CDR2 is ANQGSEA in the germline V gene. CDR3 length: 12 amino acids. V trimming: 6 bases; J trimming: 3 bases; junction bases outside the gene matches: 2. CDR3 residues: CSVRDSYNEQFF. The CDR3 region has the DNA TGCAGCGTCAGGGACAGCTACAATGAGCAGTTCTTC.

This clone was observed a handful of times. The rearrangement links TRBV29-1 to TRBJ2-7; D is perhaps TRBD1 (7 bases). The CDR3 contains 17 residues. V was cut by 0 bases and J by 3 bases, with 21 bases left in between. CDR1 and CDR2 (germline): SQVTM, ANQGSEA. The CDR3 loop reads CSVEDGAAGQPFYEQYF. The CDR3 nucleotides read TGCAGCGTTGAAGATGGCGCCGCGGGACAGCCATTCTACGAGCAGTACTTC.

CDR3 sequence (DNA): TGCGCCAGCAGGAATGAGGGGGCGATTGGGTACTTC. Residues: CASRNEGAIGYF. This rearrangement joins TRBV5-1 to TRBJ2-4, with 7 bases lining up with TRBD1. This CDR3 comprises 12 residues. With 5 bases clipped from V and 15 bases from J, the junction kept 11 bases outside the gene matches. Germline values: CDR1 SGHRS, CDR2 YFSETQ.

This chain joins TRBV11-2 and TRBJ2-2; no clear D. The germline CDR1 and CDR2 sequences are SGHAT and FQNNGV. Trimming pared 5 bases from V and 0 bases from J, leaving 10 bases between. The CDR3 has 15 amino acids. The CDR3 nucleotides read TGTGCCAGCAGCCCTTTCCTAACGAACACCGGGGAGCTGTTTTTT. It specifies CASSPFLTNTGELFF.

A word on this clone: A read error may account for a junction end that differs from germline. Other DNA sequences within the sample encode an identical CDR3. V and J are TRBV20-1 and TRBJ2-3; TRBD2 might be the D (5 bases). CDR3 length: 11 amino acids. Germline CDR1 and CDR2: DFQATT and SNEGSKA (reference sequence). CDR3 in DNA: TGCAGCGCTACGGGGACAGATACGCAGTATTTT. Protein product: CSATGTDTQYF.

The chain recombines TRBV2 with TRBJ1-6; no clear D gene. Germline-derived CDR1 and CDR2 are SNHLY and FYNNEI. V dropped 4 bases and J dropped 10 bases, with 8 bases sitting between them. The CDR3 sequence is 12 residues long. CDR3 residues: CASSAQPSPLHF. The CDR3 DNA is TGTGCCAGCAGTGCCCAGCCATCACCCCTCCACTTT.

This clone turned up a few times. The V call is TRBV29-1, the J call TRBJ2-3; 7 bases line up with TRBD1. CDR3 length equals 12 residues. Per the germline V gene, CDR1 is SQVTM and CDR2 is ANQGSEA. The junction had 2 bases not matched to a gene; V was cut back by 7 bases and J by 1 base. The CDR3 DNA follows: TGCAGCGGGCAGGGGGGCACAGATACGCAGTATTTT. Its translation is CSGQGGTDTQYF.

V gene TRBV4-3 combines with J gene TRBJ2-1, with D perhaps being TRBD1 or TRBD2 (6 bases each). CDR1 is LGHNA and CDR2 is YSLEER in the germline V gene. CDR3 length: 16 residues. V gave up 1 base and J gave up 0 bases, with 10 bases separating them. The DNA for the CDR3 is TGCGCCAGCAGCCAAGTTCCGGGGGCCTCCTACAATGAGCAGTTCTTC. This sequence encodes CASSQVPGASYNEQFF.

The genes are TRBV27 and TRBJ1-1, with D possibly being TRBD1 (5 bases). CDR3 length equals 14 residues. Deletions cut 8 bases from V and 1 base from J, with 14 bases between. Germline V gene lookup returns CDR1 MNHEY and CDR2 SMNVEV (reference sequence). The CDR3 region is CASSRQGGNTEAFF. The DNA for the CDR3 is TGTGCCAGCTCTCGGCAGGGTGGGAACACTGAAGCTTTCTTT.

The CDR3 region is CAWSSGQGAYEQYF. The CDR3 DNA reads TGTGCCTGGAGTTCAGGACAGGGGGCCTACGAGCAGTACTTC. V is TRBV30 and J is TRBJ2-7; 10 bases match TRBD1. After removal of 2 bases from V and 2 bases from J, the junction contained 3 bases not matched to a gene. This CDR3 is built from 14 residues. CDR1 is GTSNPN, CDR2 SVGIG, per germline (reference sequence).

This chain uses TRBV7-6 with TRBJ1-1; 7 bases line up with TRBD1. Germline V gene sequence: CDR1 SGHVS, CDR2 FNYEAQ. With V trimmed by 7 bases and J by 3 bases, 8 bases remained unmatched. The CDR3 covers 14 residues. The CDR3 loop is CASMLQGKDTEAFF. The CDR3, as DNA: TGTGCCAGCATGCTACAGGGGAAGGACACTGAAGCTTTCTTT.

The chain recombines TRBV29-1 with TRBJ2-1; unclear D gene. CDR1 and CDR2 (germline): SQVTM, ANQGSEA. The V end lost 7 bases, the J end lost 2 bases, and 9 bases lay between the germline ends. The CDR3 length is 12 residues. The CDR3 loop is CSASTAYNEQFF. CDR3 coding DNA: TGCAGCGCCTCCACAGCCTACAATGAGCAGTTCTTC.

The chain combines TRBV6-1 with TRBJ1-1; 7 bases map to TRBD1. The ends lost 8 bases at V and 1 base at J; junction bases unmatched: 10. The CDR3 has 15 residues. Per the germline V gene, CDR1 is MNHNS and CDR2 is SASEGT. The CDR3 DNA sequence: TGTGCCAGCCGCCGGGACAGCTCATGGAACACTGAAGCTTTCTTT. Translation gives CASRRDSSWNTEAFF.

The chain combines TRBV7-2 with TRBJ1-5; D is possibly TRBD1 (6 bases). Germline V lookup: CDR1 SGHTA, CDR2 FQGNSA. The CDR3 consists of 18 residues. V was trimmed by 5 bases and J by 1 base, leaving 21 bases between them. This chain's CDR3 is CASSPNSGGQLSNQPQHF. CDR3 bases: TGTGCCAGCAGCCCCAATTCAGGTGGACAGCTCAGCAATCAGCCCCAGCATTTT.

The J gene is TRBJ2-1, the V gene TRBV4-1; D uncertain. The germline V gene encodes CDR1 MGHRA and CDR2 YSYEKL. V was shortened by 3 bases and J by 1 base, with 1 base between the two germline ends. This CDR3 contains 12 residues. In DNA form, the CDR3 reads TGCGCCAGCAGCCAGTCCTACAATGAGCAGTTCTTC. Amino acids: CASSQSYNEQFF.

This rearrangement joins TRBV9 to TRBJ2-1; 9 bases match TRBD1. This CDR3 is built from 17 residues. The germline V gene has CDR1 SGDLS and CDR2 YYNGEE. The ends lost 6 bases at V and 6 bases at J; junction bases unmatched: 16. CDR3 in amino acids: CASNVGWGTGTSNEQFF. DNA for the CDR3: TGTGCCAGCAATGTGGGTTGGGGGACAGGGACCTCCAATGAGCAGTTCTTC.

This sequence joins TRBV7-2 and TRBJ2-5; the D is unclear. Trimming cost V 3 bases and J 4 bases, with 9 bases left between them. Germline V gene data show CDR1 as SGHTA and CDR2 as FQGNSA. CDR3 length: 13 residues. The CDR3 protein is CASSFAGTETQYF. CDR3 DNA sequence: TGTGCCAGCAGCTTCGCAGGAACAGAGACCCAGTACTTC. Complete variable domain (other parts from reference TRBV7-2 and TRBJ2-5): GAGVSQSPSNKVTEKGKDVELRCDPISGHTALYWYRQSLGQGLEFLIYFQGNSAPDKSGLPSDRFSAERTGGSVSTLTIQRTQQEDSAVYLCASSFAGTETQYFGPGTRLLVL.

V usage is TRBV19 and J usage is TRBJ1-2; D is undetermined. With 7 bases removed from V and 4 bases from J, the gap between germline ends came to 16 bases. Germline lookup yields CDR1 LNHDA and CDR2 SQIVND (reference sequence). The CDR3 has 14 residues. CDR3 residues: CASILAQRGYGYTF. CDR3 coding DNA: TGTGCCAGTATCCTTGCGCAGAGAGGCTATGGCTACACCTTC.

The CDR3: CASSTQTGQSGYTF. CDR3 nucleotides: TGTGCCAGTAGTACCCAGACAGGCCAGAGCGGCTACACCTTC. This chain connects TRBV19 to TRBJ1-2, with a possible D match to TRBD1 (6 bases). Trimming stripped 4 bases from V and 8 bases from J, with 17 bases between. Germline CDR1 is LNHDA and CDR2 is SQIVND (reference sequence). The length of the CDR3 is 14 residues.

The CDR3 region is CASSQVRSEQYF. The DNA for the CDR3 is TGCGCCAGCAGCCAAGTTCGGTCGGAGCAGTACTTC. V gene TRBV4-3 combines with J gene TRBJ2-7; the D is unclear. The CDR3 is 12 residues long. From germline, CDR1 is LGHNA and CDR2 YSLEER. The V end lost 1 base, the J end lost 7 bases, and 8 bases lay between the germline ends.

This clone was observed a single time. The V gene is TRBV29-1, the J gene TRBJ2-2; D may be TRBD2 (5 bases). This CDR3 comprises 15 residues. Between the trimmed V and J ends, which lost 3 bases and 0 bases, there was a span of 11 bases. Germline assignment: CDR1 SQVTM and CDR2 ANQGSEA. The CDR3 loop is CSVDPQDSNTGELFF. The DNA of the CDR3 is TGCAGCGTTGACCCCCAGGACTCGAACACCGGGGAGCTGTTTTTT.

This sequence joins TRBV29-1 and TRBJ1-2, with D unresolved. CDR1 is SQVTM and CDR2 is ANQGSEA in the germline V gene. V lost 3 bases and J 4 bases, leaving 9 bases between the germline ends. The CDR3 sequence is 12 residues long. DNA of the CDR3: TGCAGCGTTGACGATACTCTCTATGGCTACACCTTC. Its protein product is CSVDDTLYGYTF.

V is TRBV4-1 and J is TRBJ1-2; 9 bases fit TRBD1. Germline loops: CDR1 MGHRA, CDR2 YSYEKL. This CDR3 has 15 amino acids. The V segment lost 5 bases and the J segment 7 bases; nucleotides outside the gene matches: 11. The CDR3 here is CASSVMGQGRSGYTF. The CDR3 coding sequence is TGCGCCAGCAGCGTCATGGGACAGGGCCGTAGTGGCTACACCTTC.